Presented here are 22 T cell receptor beta chains from one specimen sequenced in a study of beta chain features in type 1 diabetes listed by TCRdb under 2018. Points the paper makes about the study in general: Type 1 diabetes patients showed a moderate but significant shortening of TCRB CDR3 length in all four CD4+ subsets.

The antigens of these receptors remain unknown. Library generation was performed with the immunoSEQ multiplex PCR assay. The entire amount of isolated RNA was reverse transcribed using the High Capacity cDNA Reverse Transcription Kit, so the sequenced TCRB transcripts were expressed ones. The table was pulled from immuneACCESS by TCRdb, which kept in-frame rearrangements only. Such tables lose some clones; where checked, under half of the loss comes from unresolved V genes, and the rest has no known cause. For this sample the table gives about 650,000 clones, of which roughly an eighth were detected only once. More than 0.09% of the sample is taken by the ten largest. The sequenced material came from naive CD4+ T cells from blood. The cell subset or site label, as the study defines it: true naive CD4+ T cells. The receptors stem from a man aged 30-40 years with type 1 diabetes.

This clone was recorded a few times. V and J are TRBV5-1 and TRBJ1-4; possible D gene TRBD1, 5 bases. Trimming removed 0 bases at V and 2 bases at J, with 14 bases between. This CDR3 is built from 17 residues. Germline V gene sequence: CDR1 SGHRS, CDR2 YFSETQ. The CDR3 sequence: CASSLVGPGLTNEKLFF. Written as DNA, the CDR3 is TGCGCCAGCAGCTTGGTGGGACCGGGACTCACTAATGAAAAACTGTTTTTT.

Comments on this clone: Different DNA sequences within this sample yield the same CDR3. The CDR3 sequence is CASSLNGGSYNEQFF. CDR3 bases: TGCGCCAGCAGCTTGAATGGGGGCTCCTACAATGAGCAGTTCTTC. V usage is TRBV5-1 and J usage is TRBJ2-1; the D call may be TRBD1 or TRBD2 (5 bases each). V lost 1 base, J lost 0 bases, and 8 bases lay in between. The germline V gene has CDR1 SGHRS and CDR2 YFSETQ. The CDR3 loop spans 15 amino acids.

This clone has more than one count but fewer than ten. For the CDR3, the DNA is TGCGCCAGCAGCTTGGCGGCAGGGGACACAGATACGCAGTATTTT. Protein sequence: CASSLAAGDTDTQYF. The chain uses TRBV5-1 and TRBJ2-3; possible D gene TRBD1, 6 bases. Trimming took off 0 bases at V and 2 bases at J, with 10 bases between the two ends. There are 15 residues in the CDR3. Germline CDR1 reads SGHRS; CDR2 reads YFSETQ.

About this clone itself: This specimen includes other DNA sequences encoding the same CDR3. V usage is TRBV5-1 and J usage is TRBJ1-2; D remains unclear. This CDR3 has 13 amino acids. With 4 bases removed from V and 3 bases from J, the gap between germline ends came to 10 bases. CDR1 and CDR2 (germline): SGHRS, YFSETQ. CDR3 loop: CASSPDGDYGYTF. The CDR3 nucleotides are TGCGCCAGCAGCCCGGACGGGGACTATGGCTACACCTTC.

This clone was counted a few times. V usage is TRBV2 and J usage is TRBJ2-5; D is unclear. Germline V lookup: CDR1 SNHLY, CDR2 FYNNEI. V was trimmed by 6 bases and J by 5 bases, leaving 4 bases between them. This CDR3 is 10 amino acids long. The CDR3 coding sequence is TGTGCCAGCAGGTTGGAGACCCAGTACTTC. Its protein product is CASRLETQYF.

The table lists this clone with a few counts. The gene calls are TRBV5-4 and TRBJ2-7; TRBD2 agrees at 12 bases. J gave up 2 bases and V 4 bases, and 7 bases lay outside the gene matches. From germline, CDR1 is SGHNT and CDR2 YYREEE (reference sequence). The CDR3 loop spans 16 amino acids. The CDR3 sequence: CASSTGLAGRTYEQYF. The CDR3, as DNA: TGTGCCAGCAGCACCGGACTAGCGGGGAGGACCTACGAGCAGTACTTC.

The chain has TRBV10-3 and TRBJ2-7, with D perhaps TRBD1 (6 bases). The V and J ends lost 9 bases and 6 bases respectively, with 15 bases between them. The CDR3 has 12 residues. CDR1 ENHRY and CDR2 SYGVKD come from the germline V gene. In nucleotides, the CDR3 is TGTGCCATATCCGGAACAGGGCTCGAGCAGTACTTC. Translated: CAISGTGLEQYF.

The J gene is TRBJ2-2, the V gene TRBV2; the D call may be TRBD1 or TRBD2 (6 bases each). With 6 bases removed from V and 1 base from J, the gap between germline ends came to 9 bases. This CDR3 spans 14 amino acids. The germline gives CDR1 SNHLY, CDR2 FYNNEI. The CDR3 bases are TGTGCCAGCAGAGGAGGGGGGAACACCGGGGAGCTGTTTTTT. Translating gives CASRGGGNTGELFF.

This sequence joins TRBV11-2 and TRBJ2-7; 8 bases map to TRBD1. Looked up from germline, CDR1 is SGHAT and CDR2 is FQNNGV. This CDR3 comprises 16 residues. Losses at the gene ends were 4 bases for V and 5 bases for J; bases not matched to a gene: 13. The CDR3 region is CASSSLSRDRGHEQYF. For the CDR3, the DNA is TGTGCCAGCAGCTCGCTTTCCCGAGACAGGGGACACGAGCAGTACTTC.

This clone was counted a few times. The chain is built from TRBV5-1 and TRBJ1-5; D unresolved. Per the germline V gene, CDR1 is SGHRS and CDR2 is YFSETQ. V lost 1 base to trimming and J lost 5 bases, with 7 bases between them. This CDR3 has 13 amino acids. DNA for the CDR3: TGCGCCAGCAGCTTGAATATTGATCAGCCCCAGCATTTT. Its protein is CASSLNIDQPQHF. Looking up the rest from reference TRBV5-1 and TRBJ1-5 gives the full variable domain: KAGVTQTPRYLIKTRGQQVTLSCSPISGHRSVSWYQQTPGQGLQFLFEYFSETQRNKGNFPGRFSGRQFSNSRSEMNVSTLELGDSALYLCASSLNIDQPQHFGDGTRLSIL.

This clone came up a few times. The chain recombines TRBV25-1 with TRBJ2-7; D is unclear. V shed 5 bases and J shed 4 bases, with 6 bases lying between them. CDR1 and CDR2 from the germline V gene are MGHDK and SYGVNS. The CDR3 consists of 11 residues. The chain's CDR3 is CASSRYYEQYF. As DNA, the CDR3 is TGTGCCAGCAGTCGGTATTACGAGCAGTACTTC.

The genes are TRBV7-9 and TRBJ2-7, with 9 bases that match TRBD1. V shed 6 bases and J 5 bases; nucleotides not matched to a gene: 8. The germline V gene encodes CDR1 SEHNR and CDR2 FQNEAQ (reference sequence). This CDR3 spans 14 amino acids. CDR3 protein: CASRSLGQGNEQYF. CDR3 nucleotides: TGTGCCAGCAGATCCCTTGGACAGGGGAACGAGCAGTACTTC.

The chain carries TRBV29-1 and TRBJ2-1; a possible D gene is TRBD1 (8 bases). This CDR3 has 13 residues. Trimming cost V 7 bases and J 4 bases, with 14 bases left between them. Germline CDR1 is SQVTM and CDR2 is ANQGSEA. In DNA form, the CDR3 reads TGCAGCGGTGGACAGGGACTATACAATGAGCAGTTCTTC. Protein sequence: CSGGQGLYNEQFF.

This clone was found a few times. The chain joins TRBV7-9 to TRBJ2-3; 8 bases are shared with TRBD2. Per germline, CDR1 SEHNR and CDR2 FQNEAQ (reference sequence). The CDR3 spans 16 residues. The V segment lost 5 bases and the J segment 3 bases; nucleotides outside the gene matches: 10. The CDR3 DNA is TGTGCCAGCAGCCCCGCATCCAGCGGGGGAACAGATACGCAGTATTTT. Its translation: CASSPASSGGTDTQYF.

This clone was seen more than once but under ten times. V gene TRBV7-6 combines with J gene TRBJ1-5; D ambiguous. The V end lost 1 base, the J end lost 0 bases, and 13 bases lay between the germline ends. Germline-derived CDR1 and CDR2 are SGHVS and FNYEAQ. This CDR3 is 17 amino acids long. The CDR3 here is CASSLEPHRDSNQPQHF. The CDR3 DNA follows: TGTGCCAGCAGCTTAGAGCCCCACCGGGATAGCAATCAGCCCCAGCATTTT.

This clone was seen only a few times. V usage is TRBV6-6 and J usage is TRBJ1-5; unclear D gene. Germline CDR1 reads MNHNY; CDR2 reads SVGAGI (reference sequence). CDR3 length: 14 amino acids. The germline V and J ends were trimmed by 7 bases and 2 bases, with 12 bases remaining between them. For the CDR3, the DNA is TGTGCCAGCACCCGGGGAGGCGGCAATCAGCCCCAGCATTTT. Its protein product is CASTRGGGNQPQHF.

The rearrangement uses TRBV6-5 and TRBJ2-1; possibly TRBD2 for D (6 bases). V was cut by 0 bases and J by 7 bases, with 13 bases left in between. CDR3 size: 15 residues. Looked up from germline, CDR1 is MNHEY and CDR2 is SVGAGI. CDR3 protein: CASSYSWGAGNEQFF. CDR3 DNA sequence: TGTGCCAGCAGTTACTCGTGGGGCGCGGGGAATGAGCAGTTCTTC.

Only a few counts were recorded for this clone. This chain uses TRBV7-2 with TRBJ2-2, with D tentatively TRBD1 (6 bases). Per germline, CDR1 SGHTA and CDR2 FQGNSA. The length of the CDR3 is 16 residues. V was cut by 5 bases and J by 4 bases, with 17 bases left in between. In nucleotides, the CDR3 is TGTGCCAGCAGCCCCTCGCACAGGGTAGTCACCGGGGAGCTGTTTTTT. Protein: CASSPSHRVVTGELFF. The variable domain in full, with the rest retrieved from reference TRBV7-2 and TRBJ2-2, is GAGVSQSPSNKVTEKGKDVELRCDPISGHTALYWYRQSLGQGLEFLIYFQGNSAPDKSGLPSDRFSAERTGGSVSTLTIQRTQQEDSAVYLCASSPSHRVVTGELFFGEGSRLTVL.

The sample holds a few counts of this clone. The chain recombines TRBV28 with TRBJ1-5; D is uncertain. V lost 7 bases and J 4 bases, leaving 11 bases between the germline ends. Germline loops: CDR1 MDHEN, CDR2 SYDVKM. The CDR3 loop spans 13 amino acids. CDR3 protein: CASTPSVNQPQHF. For the CDR3, the DNA is TGTGCCAGCACCCCGTCAGTGAATCAGCCCCAGCATTTT.

The chain employs TRBV5-6 and TRBJ2-7; 7 nucleotides agree with TRBD1. The trim removed 5 bases at V and 5 bases at J, leaving 4 bases unmatched. CDR3 length equals 12 residues. Per germline, CDR1 SGHDT and CDR2 YYEEEE. This CDR3 is CASSVTGDEQYF. The CDR3 DNA follows: TGTGCCAGCAGTGTAACAGGGGACGAGCAGTACTTC. Together with reference TRBV5-6 and TRBJ2-7, the CDR3 gives the full variable domain: DAGVTQSPTHLIKTRGQQVTLRCSPKSGHDTVSWYQQALGQGPQFIFQYYEEEERQRGNFPDRFSGHQFPNYSSELNVNALLLGDSALYLCASSVTGDEQYFGPGTRLTVT.

This rearrangement joins TRBV27 to TRBJ1-2; no clear D gene. The V end was cut by 0 bases, the J end by 6 bases, with 8 bases between. Germline CDR1 is MNHEY and CDR2 is SMNVEV (reference sequence). The CDR3 is 13 residues long. The DNA of the CDR3 is TGTGCCAGCAGTTTATCGTCTTTTAATGGCTACACCTTC. Protein sequence: CASSLSSFNGYTF.

V and J are TRBV7-6 and TRBJ2-7; D possibly matches TRBD1 or TRBD2 (5 bases each). Germline CDR1 reads SGHVS; CDR2 reads FNYEAQ. Trimming took 5 bases from V and 5 from J, leaving 13 bases between them. The CDR3 runs 13 residues. The CDR3 DNA reads TGTGCCAGCAGCGGGGGTCGGGGCCACGAGCAGTACTTC. Protein: CASSGGRGHEQYF. The whole variable domain, filled in from reference TRBV7-6 and TRBJ2-7, reads GAGVSQSPRYKVTKRGQDVALRCDPISGHVSLYWYRQALGQGPEFLTYFNYEAQQDKSGLPNDRFSAERPEGSISTLTIQRTEQRDSAMYRCASSGGRGHEQYFGPGTRLTVT.